These T cell receptor beta chains were read from a single sample in a study. MiXCR, applied by TCRdb to the 5' RACE reads, yields one record per CDR3 protein. The table includes 10,000 to 12,000 distinct CDR3 sequences, approximately 17% detected once. Source material: Tregs sorted from a lymph node. These receptors all come from a female donor with breast cancer. Each CDR3 is given with its conserved first and last residue.

J gene: TRBJ2-1; V gene: TRBV5-4; CDR3 protein: CASSLDQAGGNEQFF
J gene: TRBJ2-2; V gene: TRBV5-1; CDR3 protein: CASSSSGAYTGELFF
J gene: TRBJ2-7; V gene: TRBV5-1; CDR3 protein: CASSVGRTYEQYF
J gene: TRBJ1-2; V gene: TRBV5-1; CDR3 protein: CASSFLTGGSYGYAF
J gene: TRBJ2-1; V gene: TRBV7-9; CDR3 protein: CATLAGGGSTNEQSF
J gene: TRBJ2-6; V gene: TRBV11-2; CDR3 protein: CASSPIRAPGANVLTF
J gene: TRBJ2-7; V gene: TRBV5-1; CDR3 protein: CASGLEGAYEQYF
J gene: TRBJ2-1; V gene: TRBV5-1; CDR3 protein: CASSYSGSALIEQFF
J gene: TRBJ1-2; V gene: TRBV2; CDR3 protein: CASRYQEYGYTF
J gene: TRBJ2-7; V gene: TRBV24-1; CDR3 protein: CATSDTGTSDYEQYF
J gene: TRBJ2-2; V gene: TRBV6-2/TRBV6-3; CDR3 protein: CASSYRVVWAGELFF
J gene: TRBJ2-7; V gene: TRBV29-1; CDR3 protein: CSTRGLRDEQYF
J gene: TRBJ1-4; V gene: TRBV5-1; CDR3 protein: CASSPLGGNEKLFF
J gene: TRBJ2-3; V gene: TRBV4-1; CDR3 protein: CASSQDYVAGVIYTDTQYF
J gene: TRBJ1-1; V gene: TRBV5-1; CDR3 protein: CASSSGGGRGNTEAFF
J gene: TRBJ2-7; V gene: TRBV7-3; CDR3 protein: CASSSGTLSSYEQYF
J gene: TRBJ2-7; V gene: TRBV20-1; CDR3 protein: CSASPLIAITYEQYF
J gene: TRBJ2-3; V gene: TRBV12-3/TRBV12-4; CDR3 protein: CASSATSGRADTQYF
J gene: TRBJ2-2; V gene: TRBV7-2; CDR3 protein: CASSPYRGQGLARSGGELFF
J gene: TRBJ2-1; V gene: TRBV7-8; CDR3 protein: CASSGRGAELYNEQFF
J gene: TRBJ1-3; V gene: TRBV12-3/TRBV12-4; CDR3 protein: CATEVGNTIYF
J gene: TRBJ2-7; V gene: TRBV4-2; CDR3 protein: CASSQEASGFSYEQYF
J gene: TRBJ2-7; V gene: TRBV28; CDR3 protein: CASSLQAGGPSEQYF
J gene: TRBJ1-2; V gene: TRBV20-1; CDR3 protein: CSATDRSTGYTF
J gene: TRBJ2-1; V gene: TRBV5-1; CDR3 protein: CASSNSIGTSGYNEQFF